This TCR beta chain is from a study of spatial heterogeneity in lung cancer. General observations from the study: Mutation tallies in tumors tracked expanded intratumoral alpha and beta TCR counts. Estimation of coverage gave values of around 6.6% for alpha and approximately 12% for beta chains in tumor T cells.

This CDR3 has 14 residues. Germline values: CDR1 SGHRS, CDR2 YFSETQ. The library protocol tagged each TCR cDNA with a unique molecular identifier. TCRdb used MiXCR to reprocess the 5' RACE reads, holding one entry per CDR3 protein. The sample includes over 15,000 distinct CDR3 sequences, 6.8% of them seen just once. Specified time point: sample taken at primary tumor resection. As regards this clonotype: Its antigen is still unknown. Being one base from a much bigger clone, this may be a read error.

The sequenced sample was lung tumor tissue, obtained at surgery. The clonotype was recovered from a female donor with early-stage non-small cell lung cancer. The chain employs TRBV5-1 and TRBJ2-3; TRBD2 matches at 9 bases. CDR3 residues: CASRRLAVTDRQYF. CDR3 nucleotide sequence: TGCGCCAGCAGGCGACTAGCGGTCACAGATAGGCAGTATTTT. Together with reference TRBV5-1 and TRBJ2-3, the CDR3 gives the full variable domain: KAGVTQTPRYLIKTRGQQVTLSCSPISGHRSVSWYQQTPGQGLQFLFEYFSETQRNKGNFPGRFSGRQFSNSRSEMNVSTLELGDSALYLCASRRLAVTDRQYFGPGTRLTVL.